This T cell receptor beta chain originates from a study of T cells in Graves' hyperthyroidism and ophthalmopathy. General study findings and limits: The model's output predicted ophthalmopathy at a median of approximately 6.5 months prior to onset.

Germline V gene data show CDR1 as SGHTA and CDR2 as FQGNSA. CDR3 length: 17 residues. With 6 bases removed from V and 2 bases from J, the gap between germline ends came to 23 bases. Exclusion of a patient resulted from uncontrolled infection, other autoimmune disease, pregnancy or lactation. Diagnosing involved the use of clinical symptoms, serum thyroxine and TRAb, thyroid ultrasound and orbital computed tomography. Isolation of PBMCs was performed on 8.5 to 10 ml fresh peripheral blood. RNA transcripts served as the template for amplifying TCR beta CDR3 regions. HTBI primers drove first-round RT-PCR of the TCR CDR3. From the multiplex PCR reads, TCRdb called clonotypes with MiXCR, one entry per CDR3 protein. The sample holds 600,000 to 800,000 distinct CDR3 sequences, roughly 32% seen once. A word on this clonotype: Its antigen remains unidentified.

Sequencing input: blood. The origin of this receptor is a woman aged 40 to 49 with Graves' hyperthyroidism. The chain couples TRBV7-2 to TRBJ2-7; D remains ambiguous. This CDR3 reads CASSYGQGSAFPYEQYF. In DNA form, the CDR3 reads TGTGCCAGCAGTTACGGCCAAGGGTCGGCCTTCCCCTACGAGCAGTACTTC.